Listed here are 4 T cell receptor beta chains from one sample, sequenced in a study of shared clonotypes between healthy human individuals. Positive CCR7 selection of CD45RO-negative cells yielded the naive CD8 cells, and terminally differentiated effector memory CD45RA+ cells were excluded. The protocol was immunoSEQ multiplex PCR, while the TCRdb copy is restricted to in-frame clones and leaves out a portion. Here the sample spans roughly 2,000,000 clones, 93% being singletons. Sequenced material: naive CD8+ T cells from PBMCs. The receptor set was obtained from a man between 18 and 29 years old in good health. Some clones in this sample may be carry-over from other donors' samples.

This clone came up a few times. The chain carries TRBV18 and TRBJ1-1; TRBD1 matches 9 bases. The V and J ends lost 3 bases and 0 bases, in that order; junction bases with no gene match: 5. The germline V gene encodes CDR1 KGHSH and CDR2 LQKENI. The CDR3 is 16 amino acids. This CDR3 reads CASSPGQGGVNTEAFF. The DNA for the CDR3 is TGTGCCAGCTCACCGGGACAGGGCGGCGTGAACACTGAAGCTTTCTTT. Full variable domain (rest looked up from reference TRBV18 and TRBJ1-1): NAGVMQNPRHLVRRRGQEARLRCSPMKGHSHVYWYRQLPEEGLKFMVYLQKENIIDESGMPKERFSAEFPKEGPSILRIQQVVRGDSAAYFCASSPGQGGVNTEAFFGQGTRLTVV.

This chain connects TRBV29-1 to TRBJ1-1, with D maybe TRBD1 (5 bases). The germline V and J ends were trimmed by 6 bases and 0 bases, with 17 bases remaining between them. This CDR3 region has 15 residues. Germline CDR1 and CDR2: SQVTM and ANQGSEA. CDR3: CSVRGVSYLNTEAFF. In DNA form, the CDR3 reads TGCAGCGTCCGAGGGGTGTCCTATCTGAACACTGAAGCTTTCTTT.

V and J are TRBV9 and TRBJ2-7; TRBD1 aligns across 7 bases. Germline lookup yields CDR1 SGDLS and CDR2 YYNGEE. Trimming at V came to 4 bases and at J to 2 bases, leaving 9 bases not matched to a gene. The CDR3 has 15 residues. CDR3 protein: CASSPNDRVPYEQYF. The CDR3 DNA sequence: TGTGCCAGCAGCCCAAATGACAGGGTTCCCTACGAGCAGTACTTC.

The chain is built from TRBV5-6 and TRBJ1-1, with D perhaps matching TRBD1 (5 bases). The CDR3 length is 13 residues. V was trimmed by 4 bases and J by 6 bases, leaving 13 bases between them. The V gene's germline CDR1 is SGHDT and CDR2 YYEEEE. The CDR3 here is CASSNGGAAEAFF. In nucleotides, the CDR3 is TGTGCCAGCAGCAACGGAGGGGCGGCTGAAGCTTTCTTT. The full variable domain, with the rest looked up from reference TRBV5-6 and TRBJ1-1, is DAGVTQSPTHLIKTRGQQVTLRCSPKSGHDTVSWYQQALGQGPQFIFQYYEEEERQRGNFPDRFSGHQFPNYSSELNVNALLLGDSALYLCASSNGGAAEAFFGQGTRLTVV.